This TCR beta chain is drawn from a study of OX40 agonist ivuxolimab in advanced cancers. Study in general: Patients were infused with ivuxolimab every 2 weeks at 0.01 to 10 mg/kg. A mean age of around 66 years, range roughly 20 to 85, was recorded, and 82.7% were male. Dose-escalation patients had hepatocellular carcinoma, melanoma, renal cell or head and neck cancer.

The CDR3 loop spans 19 amino acids. V lost 5 bases and J lost 0; bases outside the gene matches: 16. Germline assignment: CDR1 LNHDA and CDR2 SQIVND (reference sequence). TCRdb's copy holds only in-frame clones and misses some; the assay was immunoSEQ multiplex PCR. In the table there are around 80,000 clones, 89% of which are singletons. The sequence came from an adult with an advanced solid tumor such as melanoma, head and neck, liver or kidney cancer. The chain links TRBV19 to TRBJ1-1; 9 nucleotides line up with TRBD1. This sample comprised CD4+ or CD8+ T cells sorted from blood, obtained in a trial of the OX40 agonist ivuxolimab. CDR3 region: CASSAKGTGTGGMNTEAFF. Here the CDR3 DNA reads TGTGCCAGTAGTGCTAAAGGGACAGGGACTGGAGGAATGAACACTGAAGCTTTCTTT.